Listed below are T cell receptor beta chains from one sample, sequenced in a study of vaccination and CD4 T cells after COVID-19. TCRdb processed the PCR reads anew with MiXCR; each CDR3 protein has one entry. The data hold 20,000 or so distinct CDR3 sequences, with 55% to 80% observed a single time. Sequenced here: CD4+ T cells from blood, sampled after SARS-CoV-2 vaccination. The receptor set was obtained from a human donor who had recovered from COVID-19. CDR3s include the opening cysteine and the closing phenylalanine or tryptophan. Clone sizes are given selectively: once, few, many, or a class where the clone is expanded.

CDR3 protein: CASTLRGPNTGELFF
V gene: TRBV10-1
clone size: NA
J gene: TRBJ2-2

CDR3 protein: CASSSKPGSYNSPLHF
V gene: TRBV6-1
clone size: few
J gene: TRBJ1-6

CDR3 protein: CASSGILTSYNEQFF
V gene: TRBV2
clone size: NA
J gene: TRBJ2-1

CDR3 protein: CASSWEGRNEQFF
V gene: TRBV5-1
clone size: NA
J gene: TRBJ2-1

CDR3 protein: CASSRDRENYGYTF
V gene: TRBV27
clone size: NA
J gene: TRBJ1-2

CDR3 protein: CATWSKSSYEQYF
V gene: TRBV28
clone size: NA
J gene: TRBJ2-7

CDR3 protein: CASSESQRQPQHF
V gene: TRBV6-1
clone size: NA
J gene: TRBJ1-5

CDR3 protein: CAISLRDNTEAFF
V gene: TRBV10-3
clone size: NA
J gene: TRBJ1-1

CDR3 protein: CASSRTGTGPYEQYF
V gene: TRBV3-1
clone size: NA
J gene: TRBJ2-7

CDR3 protein: CASRPGDWGQSNQPQHF
V gene: TRBV28
clone size: NA
J gene: TRBJ1-5

CDR3 protein: CASSISTERGRGEKLFF
V gene: TRBV19
clone size: few
J gene: TRBJ1-4

CDR3 protein: CASSEGALIQETQYF
V gene: TRBV2
clone size: NA
J gene: TRBJ2-5

CDR3 protein: CASTRAVGSPLHF
V gene: TRBV6-1
clone size: few
J gene: TRBJ1-6

CDR3 protein: CASRGETQYF
V gene: TRBV12-3/TRBV12-4
clone size: once
J gene: TRBJ2-5

CDR3 protein: CASSRDRGGQETQYF
V gene: TRBV2
clone size: NA
J gene: TRBJ2-5

CDR3 protein: CAWSSTGPGGYTF
V gene: TRBV30
clone size: few
J gene: TRBJ1-2

CDR3 protein: CASRVGYEQYF
V gene: TRBV5-8
clone size: NA
J gene: TRBJ2-7

CDR3 protein: CASSLMTGGSTDTQYF
V gene: TRBV7-3
clone size: NA
J gene: TRBJ2-3

CDR3 protein: CASSFTGRTSGTDTQYF
V gene: TRBV7-3
clone size: NA
J gene: TRBJ2-3

CDR3 protein: CAISESPGELFF
V gene: TRBV10-3
clone size: NA
J gene: TRBJ2-2

CDR3 protein: CASSLRGDRINEQFF
V gene: TRBV5-1
clone size: NA
J gene: TRBJ2-1

CDR3 protein: CASSLYGSSETQYF
V gene: TRBV7-2
clone size: NA
J gene: TRBJ2-5

CDR3 protein: CSASPYEQFF
V gene: TRBV20-1
clone size: NA
J gene: TRBJ2-1

CDR3 protein: CAITAPGPEAFF
V gene: TRBV10-3
clone size: few
J gene: TRBJ1-1

CDR3 protein: CASSFAGGSYEQYF
V gene: TRBV28
clone size: NA
J gene: TRBJ2-7

CDR3 protein: CASSWDTYGYTF
V gene: TRBV12-3/TRBV12-4
clone size: NA
J gene: TRBJ1-2

CDR3 protein: CATSEGGVLNEQYF
V gene: TRBV24-1
clone size: NA
J gene: TRBJ2-7

CDR3 protein: CAITEGGGGSPLHF
V gene: TRBV10-3
clone size: few
J gene: TRBJ1-6

CDR3 protein: CASGEGTGSPNSYNEQFF
V gene: TRBV19
clone size: NA
J gene: TRBJ2-1

CDR3 protein: CASSSQGYGEQYF
V gene: TRBV7-2
clone size: NA
J gene: TRBJ2-7

CDR3 protein: CASSVRGSQPQHF
V gene: TRBV2
clone size: NA
J gene: TRBJ1-5

CDR3 protein: CAWSVLSSGRNEQYF
V gene: TRBV30
clone size: NA
J gene: TRBJ2-7

CDR3 protein: CASSRLAFPYEQYF
V gene: TRBV28
clone size: NA
J gene: TRBJ2-7

CDR3 protein: CASNRLAGAANTGELFF
V gene: TRBV25-1
clone size: NA
J gene: TRBJ2-2

CDR3 protein: CSASPLVAEQYF
V gene: TRBV20-1
clone size: NA
J gene: TRBJ2-7

CDR3 protein: CASIRMDTGELFF
V gene: TRBV28
clone size: NA
J gene: TRBJ2-2

CDR3 protein: CSATLSRDEQFF
V gene: TRBV20-1
clone size: NA
J gene: TRBJ2-1

CDR3 protein: CASSGGLAVEETQYF
V gene: TRBV5-4
clone size: NA
J gene: TRBJ2-5

CDR3 protein: CASSFLPRGMNTEAFF
V gene: TRBV7-8
clone size: NA
J gene: TRBJ1-1

CDR3 protein: CASSVATGGSPLHF
V gene: TRBV9
clone size: once
J gene: TRBJ1-6

CDR3 protein: CSAREESGIAGGLYNEQFF
V gene: TRBV20-1
clone size: NA
J gene: TRBJ2-1

CDR3 protein: CASSYSTGATDTQYF
V gene: TRBV6-5
clone size: NA
J gene: TRBJ2-3

CDR3 protein: CASSLRGTYATNEKLFF
V gene: TRBV7-6
clone size: NA
J gene: TRBJ1-4

CDR3 protein: CATSRPGTLSYEQYF
V gene: TRBV15
clone size: NA
J gene: TRBJ2-7

CDR3 protein: CASSRGTWDRGKETQYF
V gene: TRBV6-2/TRBV6-3
clone size: NA
J gene: TRBJ2-5

CDR3 protein: CASSRQSTDTQYF
V gene: TRBV28
clone size: few
J gene: TRBJ2-3

CDR3 protein: CSARDPLTGVGDEQFF
V gene: TRBV20-1
clone size: NA
J gene: TRBJ2-1

CDR3 protein: CAISSRQGADQPQHF
V gene: TRBV6-5
clone size: once
J gene: TRBJ1-5

CDR3 protein: CAIRAGTDQETQYF
V gene: TRBV10-3
clone size: NA
J gene: TRBJ2-5

CDR3 protein: CASSLVVGDSYNEQFF
V gene: TRBV5-6
clone size: NA
J gene: TRBJ2-1

CDR3 protein: CASRYRDTAYEQYF
V gene: TRBV28
clone size: NA
J gene: TRBJ2-7

CDR3 protein: CSVQKNTEAFF
V gene: TRBV20-1
clone size: NA
J gene: TRBJ1-1

CDR3 protein: CASSLSGQKIYGYTF
V gene: TRBV7-9
clone size: NA
J gene: TRBJ1-2

CDR3 protein: CASSYSPNSGANVLTF
V gene: TRBV6-5
clone size: NA
J gene: TRBJ2-6

CDR3 protein: CSARPSNEPQHF
V gene: TRBV20-1
clone size: few
J gene: TRBJ1-5

CDR3 protein: CAWTNIRDRGYSPLHF
V gene: TRBV30
clone size: NA
J gene: TRBJ1-6

CDR3 protein: CSARALRTGELFF
V gene: TRBV20-1
clone size: NA
J gene: TRBJ2-2

CDR3 protein: CASSLSRQGMAQPQHF
V gene: TRBV7-9
clone size: NA
J gene: TRBJ1-5